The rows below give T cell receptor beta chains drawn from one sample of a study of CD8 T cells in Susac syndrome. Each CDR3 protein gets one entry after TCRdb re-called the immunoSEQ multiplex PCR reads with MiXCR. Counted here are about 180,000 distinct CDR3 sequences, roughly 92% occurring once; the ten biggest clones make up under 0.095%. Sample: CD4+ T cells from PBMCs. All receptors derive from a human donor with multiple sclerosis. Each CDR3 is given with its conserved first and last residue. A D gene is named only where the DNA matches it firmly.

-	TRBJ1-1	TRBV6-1	CASTPRRYTEAFF
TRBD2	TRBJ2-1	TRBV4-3	CASSQVLAGGWHEQFF
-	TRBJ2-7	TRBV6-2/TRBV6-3	CASTINSPPYEQYF
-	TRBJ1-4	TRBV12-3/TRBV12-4	CASSDGGGGLKLFF
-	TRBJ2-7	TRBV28	CASRGGAGLTYEQYF
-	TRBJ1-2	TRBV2	CASSEGLGVALGYTF
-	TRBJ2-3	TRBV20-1	CSASDIGTDTQYF
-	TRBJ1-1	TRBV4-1	CASSLGQNDINDEAFF
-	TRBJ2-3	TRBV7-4	CASSSAATGICTDTQYF
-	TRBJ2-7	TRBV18	CASSRTEYEQYF
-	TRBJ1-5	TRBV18	CASSPSGDQPQHF
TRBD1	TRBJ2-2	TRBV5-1	CASSLVGTANTGELFF
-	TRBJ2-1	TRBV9	CASSVEGEQFF
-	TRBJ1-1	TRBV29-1	CSSAGGMNTEAFF
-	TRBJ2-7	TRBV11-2	CASSLAHTAKYF
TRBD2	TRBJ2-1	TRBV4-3	CASSQDVRTSLPREQFF
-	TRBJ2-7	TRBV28	CASTGDGPHEQYF
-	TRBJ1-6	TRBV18	CASSPKQTDNSPLHF
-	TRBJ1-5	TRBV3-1	CASSQYANQGTQHF
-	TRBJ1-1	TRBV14	CASTLSGISLNTEAFF
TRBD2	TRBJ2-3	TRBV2	CASSDGAGGTDTQYF
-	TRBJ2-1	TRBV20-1	CSASTGTPYNEQFF
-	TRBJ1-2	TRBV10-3	CAIPDSWYGYTF
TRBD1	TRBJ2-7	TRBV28	CASSPEGTGSYEQYF
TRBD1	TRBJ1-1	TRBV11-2	CASTPGAGGIGEAFF
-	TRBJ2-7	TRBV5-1	CASSLLDSSYEQYF
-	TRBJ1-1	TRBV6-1	CASMDSWTEAFF
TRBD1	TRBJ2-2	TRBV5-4	CASSLAGQGRTGELFF
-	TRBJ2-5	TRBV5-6	CASSPVNSQETQYF
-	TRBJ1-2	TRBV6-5	CASSPSGPRYYGYTF
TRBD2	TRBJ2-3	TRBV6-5	CASSRRSGGTDTQYF
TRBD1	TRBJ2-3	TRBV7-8	CASSGTGVDTQYF
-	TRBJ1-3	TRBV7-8	CASSSASGNTIYF
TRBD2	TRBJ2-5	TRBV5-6	CASAGDSETQYF
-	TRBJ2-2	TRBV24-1	CATSDVESGELFF
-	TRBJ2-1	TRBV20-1	CSARDLVGSEQFF
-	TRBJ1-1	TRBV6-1	CASSEGANTEAFF
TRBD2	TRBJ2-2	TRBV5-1	CASSLPSGNTGELFF
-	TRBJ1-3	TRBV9	CASSVDSLGGGTIYF
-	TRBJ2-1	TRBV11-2	CASSRQTGSYNEQFF
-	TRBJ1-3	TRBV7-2	CASSVRTGSGNTIYF